This TCR beta chain was identified in a study of T cell repertoires in cytomegalovirus infection. Study context: Indicated by public TCR beta signatures were CMV infection and matching HLA type.

Germline V lookup: CDR1 MNHEY, CDR2 SVGEGT. V lost 6 bases to trimming and J lost 3 bases; unmatched junction nucleotides: 5. The CDR3 length is 14 residues. Study findings and constraints: HLA-C-restricted CMV clonotypes gave the most frequent clonotype in two of eight donors. Cumulative public TCR beta family frequency identified CMV carriers with the relevant HLA.

TCRdb re-derived calls from the reads in MiXCR, one entry per CDR3 protein. The data contain 310,000 or so distinct CDR3 sequences, about 25% of them seen just once; the ten biggest clones take up over 11%. On this clonotype itself: Its matching antigen is unknown.

The material sequenced was PBMCs. The chain carries TRBV6-2 or TRBV6-3 and TRBJ1-5, with 7 positions matching TRBD1. The clonotype was recovered from a human donor in good health (CMV status not recorded). Some clones in this sample may be carry-over from other donors' samples. CDR3 bases: TGTGCCAGCAGAACCGACAGGGACAATCAGCCCCAGCATTTT. Translated, it gives CASRTDRDNQPQHF.